This T cell receptor beta chain was sequenced for a study of T cells in tuberculosis (dated by TCRdb to 2017 to 2018). Context from the whole study: The study combined CD1B tetramers and high-throughput TCR immunosequencing to characterize T cells specific for the mycobacterial lipid antigen glucose monomycolate (GMM). A South African clinical cohort compared IGRA-negative adolescents, IGRA-positive adolescents with latent tuberculosis and adults with active tuberculosis, approximately ten per group.

V is cut by 4 bases and J by 4 bases, and the space between the germline ends is 7 bases. The CDR3 holds 12 amino acids from the cysteine to the phenylalanine. The DNA shown is the 36-base CDR3, in frame from base 1. Taken from the germline V gene, the CDR1 and CDR2 loops are MGHDK and SYGVNS. Regarding this clone: The antigen it binds to is not known. No much larger clone is present one base from it, and per-base qualities are unavailable.

TCR libraries were generated with the immunoSEQ multiplex PCR assay, using TCR-beta and/or TCR-alpha/delta assays for each sample. The Illumina high-throughput platform was used to sequence the amplified TCR libraries. As for the original processing: Clustering and dimensionality reduction were performed using pairwise TCRdist distances among GMM-specific receptors from ex vivo sorted or in vitro expanded T cells. The score assigned to each clinical repertoire was mean NN-distance, meaning the average TCRdist to the nearest 10% of tetramer-positive reference sequences. GEM TCR motif frequency was calculated as the fraction of unique TCRs that matched known GEM sequences by V/J usage and CDR3 length. Linear discriminant analysis with leave-one-out cross-validation, implemented in scikit-learn, was used to classify active tuberculosis. TCRdb obtained this table from immuneACCESS and retained in-frame rearrangements with V and J assigned. These tables miss some clones; where compared with another copy, unresolved V genes account for less than half of the shortfall, and the remainder is unexplained. V, J and clone size are taken as reported in that table, and D and trimming were inferred from the DNA itself. In this sample the table shows roughly 34,000 clones, around 95% of which occur a single time. The ten largest clones take up over 2% of the sample.

At study entry, a tuberculin skin test and the QuantiFERON-TB GOLD In-Tube IGRA were used to screen adolescents for latent tuberculosis infection. Immunosequencing of unsorted cryopreserved PBMC covered, on average, approximately 100,000 T cells per clinical donor. Eleven high schools in the Worcester region of the Western Cape, South Africa, served as enrollment sites for adolescents aged 12 to 18 years. Approximately 10 adolescents infected with M. tuberculosis and about ten uninfected adolescents were chosen and matched for age and sex. For the adolescents, PBMC were isolated by density centrifugation from freshly drawn heparinized blood and then cryopreserved. General study outcomes and caveats: Compared with IGRA-negative controls, TCR-alpha repertoires from active tuberculosis had smaller mean NN-distances to GMM-specific TCRs, which suggests that these TCRs underwent clonal expansion. Clinical samples were chosen by availability of cryopreserved specimens, and active tuberculosis cases were adults while controls were adolescents. Using GEM motif frequencies, a classifier achieved 60% to 70% accuracy, whereas a classifier built on the diverse GMM-specific repertoire got to roughly 90% accuracy (AUROC 0.75 to 0.9). The smaller NN-distances in active tuberculosis patients were driven in part by shorter CDR3-alpha lengths, while the difference seen for TCR-beta was not statistically significant.

This clonotype was sampled from a donor aged 10 to 29 with latent tuberculosis or without tuberculosis infection. Material: PBMCs. In this chain, TRBV25-1 is recombined with TRBJ1-2; a tentative D call is TRBD1 (6 bases match). This receptor has the CDR3 CASSGDIYGYTF. The DNA sequence is TGTGCCAGCAGTGGGGACATCTATGGCTACACCTTC.